These T cell receptor beta chains were read from a single sample in a study of Ad26.COV2.S vaccination and SARS-CoV-2 variants. TCRdb keeps only in-frame clones here, not all; method: immunoSEQ multiplex PCR. The sample has around 500,000 clones, about nine tenths seen once. The specimen was peripheral blood, collected in a trial of Ad26.COV2.S vaccine versus placebo. These receptors all stem from a person between 18 and 59 years old who received the Ad26.COV2.S COVID-19 vaccine or a placebo. Both conserved end residues are part of each CDR3. D genes are given only for firm matches. Only part of the rows carry a size: once, few, many, or a class if the clone is expanded.

D gene	V gene	J gene	clone size	CDR3 DNA	CDR3 protein
-	TRBV5-4	TRBJ2-1	-	TGTGCCAGCAGACCCTTGCGGGGAAGCTCCTACAATGAGCAGTTCTTC	CASRPLRGSSYNEQFF
-	TRBV30	TRBJ1-2	-	TGTGCCTGGAGGGACTTAGGGGTTTGGGGCTATGGCTACACCTTC	CAWRDLGVWGYGYTF
TRBD1	TRBV5-4	TRBJ2-6	-	TGTGCCAGCAGTAAGCCGGGACAGGGCCCCTCTGGGGCCAACGTCCTGACTTTC	CASSKPGQGPSGANVLTF
TRBD1	TRBV7-6	TRBJ1-1	once	TGTGCCAGCAGCTTAGCGGGGGGACAGATGAACACTGAAGCTTTCTTT	CASSLAGGQMNTEAFF
TRBD1	TRBV5-1	TRBJ2-3	-	TGCGCCAGCAGCTTACCGGGACAGAGCACAGATACGCAGTATTTT	CASSLPGQSTDTQYF
-	TRBV28	TRBJ2-1	few	TGTGCCAGCAGTTTATCGAGAAATGAGCAGTTCTTC	CASSLSRNEQFF
TRBD1	TRBV4-3	TRBJ2-1	-	TGCGCCAGCAGCCAAGGGACAGGGGCCTACAATGAGCAGTTCTTC	CASSQGTGAYNEQFF
-	TRBV5-1	TRBJ2-3	-	TGCGCCAGCAGCTTGAACGGCTTGGGGGATACGCAGTATTTT	CASSLNGLGDTQYF
-	TRBV3-1/TRBV3-2	TRBJ2-2	-	TGTGCCAGCAGCCAAGATTTTAGCTTGGGCACCGGGGAGCTGTTTTTT	CASSQDFSLGTGELFF
TRBD1	TRBV6-6	TRBJ1-1	-	TGTGCCAGCAGGGTCGACAGGGTGGGCACTGAAGCTTTCTTT	CASRVDRVGTEAFF
TRBD1	TRBV5-1	TRBJ2-3	-	TGCGCCAGCAGAGGAACAGGGGGTCCCACAGATACGCAGTATTTT	CASRGTGGPTDTQYF
-	TRBV4-3	TRBJ1-6	once	TGCGCCAGCAGCCAAGAAGGCCCGGGGGAGGCCTCGTCCCTCCACTTT	CASSQEGPGEASSLHF
TRBD1	TRBV28	TRBJ2-1	-	TGTGCCAGCAGTTTCGGGACAGCATACTACAATGAGCAGTTCTTC	CASSFGTAYYNEQFF
-	TRBV29-1	TRBJ1-6	-	TGCAGCGTTGAAGAGGTGTGGAGGGGACGCTCCTATAATTCACCCCTCCACTTT	CSVEEVWRGRSYNSPLHF
-	TRBV30	TRBJ2-7	-	TGTGCCTGGAGTCAGGACTCCCTTGGGGTTCAGTACTTC	CAWSQDSLGVQYF
-	TRBV19	TRBJ2-7	-	TGTGCCAGTAGTATTTCAGGGGAAAACTACGAGCAGTACTTC	CASSISGENYEQYF
-	TRBV10-2	TRBJ1-5	-	TGCGCCAGCAGTGAGACCCAGGGCATGAATCAGCCCCAGCATTTT	CASSETQGMNQPQHF
TRBD1	TRBV7-2	TRBJ1-5	once	TGTGCCAGCAGCGCCAATCCGCTGGGACAGGGGGCGATTCAGCCCCAGCATTTT	CASSANPLGQGAIQPQHF
TRBD2	TRBV3-1/TRBV3-2	TRBJ2-7	-	TGTGCCAGCAGCCAAGAATTCGGGACTAGCGACGAGCAGTACTTC	CASSQEFGTSDEQYF
-	TRBV11-2	TRBJ2-7	-	TGTGCCAGCAGCCGGGGACTTTGGTCCTACGAGCAGTACTTC	CASSRGLWSYEQYF
-	TRBV3-1/TRBV3-2	TRBJ2-5	-	TGTGCCAGCAGCCAACGGAGGTCAGAGACCCAGTACTTC	CASSQRRSETQYF
TRBD1	TRBV7-9	TRBJ2-7	few	TGTGCCAGCAGCTTAGCCGGGGGACAGGGCAGCTACGAGCAGTACTTC	CASSLAGGQGSYEQYF
TRBD1	TRBV2	TRBJ2-5	-	TGTGCCAGCAGTGTAAGGGGGCTGTCCGAGACCCAGTACTTC	CASSVRGLSETQYF
-	TRBV20-1	TRBJ1-1	-	TGCAGTGCTCCCGCGGACACTGAAGCTTTCTTT	CSAPADTEAFF
-	TRBV15	TRBJ1-1	-	TGTGCCACCAGCAGAGACAGGGTTTCCATGAACACTGAAGCTTTCTTT	CATSRDRVSMNTEAFF
TRBD1	TRBV5-1	TRBJ1-1	-	TGCGCCAGCAGGGACCCCTACAGGGGGCAGACTGAAGCTTTCTTT	CASRDPYRGQTEAFF
-	TRBV6-2/TRBV6-3	TRBJ2-3	-	TGTGCCAGCAGTTTTGGGGGTGGGACAGATACGCAGTATTTT	CASSFGGGTDTQYF
-	TRBV5-4	TRBJ1-2	-	TGTGCCAGCAGCCAGAGGCAGTTCAACTATGGCTACACCTTC	CASSQRQFNYGYTF
-	TRBV2	TRBJ1-5	-	TGTGCCACCTGTGTAGGCAGCAATCAGCCCCAGCATTTT	CATCVGSNQPQHF
TRBD1	TRBV9	TRBJ1-1	-	TGTGCCAGCAGCGTAACAGGGACAGGCACTGAAGCTTTCTTT	CASSVTGTGTEAFF
TRBD1	TRBV28	TRBJ2-7	-	TGTGCCAGCAGTTCCCGGGACAGGGGTTACGAGCAGTACTTC	CASSSRDRGYEQYF
TRBD1	TRBV10-1	TRBJ1-1	once	TGCGCCAGCAGTGAAGCACCATTGGGCAGGGGGTTGAACACTGAAGCTTTCTTT	CASSEAPLGRGLNTEAFF
-	TRBV10-1	TRBJ2-3	-	TGCGCCAGCAGTGAGTCGATCGCGCAGGATACGCAGTATTTT	CASSESIAQDTQYF
-	TRBV5-1	TRBJ1-3	-	TGCGCCAGCATTGCGGGCAGGGCGGCTACTGGAAACACCATATATTTT	CASIAGRAATGNTIYF
TRBD1	TRBV6-2/TRBV6-3	TRBJ1-6	-	TGTGCCAGCAGTTACTCGGGACAGGGTTTATCACCCCTCCACTTT	CASSYSGQGLSPLHF
-	TRBV28	TRBJ2-6	-	TGTGCCAGCAGTTCTGGAAGCTCTGGGGCCAACGTCCTGACTTTC	CASSSGSSGANVLTF
TRBD1	TRBV19	TRBJ2-2	-	TGTGCCAGTAGTATAGATCTACGGGACAGGGTCACCGGGGAGCTGTTTTTT	CASSIDLRDRVTGELFF
-	TRBV6-2/TRBV6-3	TRBJ2-7	few	TGTGCCAGCAGTTACTCGGACAGCTCCTACGAGCAGTACTTC	CASSYSDSSYEQYF
-	TRBV5-4	TRBJ1-3	-	TGTGCCAGCAGCCCAGGACATAGGAGCTCTGGAAACACCATATATTTT	CASSPGHRSSGNTIYF
-	TRBV6-5	TRBJ1-4	once	TGTGCCAGCAGTCCATGGACAGACGAAAAACTGTTTTTT	CASSPWTDEKLFF
-	TRBV3-1/TRBV3-2	TRBJ2-5	-	TGTGCCAGCAGGCCACAAGCCACTACTCGGGCCCAGTACTTC	CASRPQATTRAQYF
TRBD2	TRBV14	TRBJ2-3	-	TGTGCCAGCAGCCCCCGAGTAGCGGGAGGATTCGATACGCAGTATTTT	CASSPRVAGGFDTQYF
-	TRBV4-1	TRBJ2-1	-	TGCGCCAGCAGCCAGGCGGCCGTGCGGGGAAGGAATGAGCAGTTCTTC	CASSQAAVRGRNEQFF
-	TRBV18	TRBJ2-1	-	TGTGCCAGCTCACCACCTAGCTCCTACAATGAGCAGTTCTTC	CASSPPSSYNEQFF
-	TRBV4-1	TRBJ2-6	-	TGCGCCAGCAGCTCGACCCGCGAATCTGGGGCCAACGTCCTGACTTTC	CASSSTRESGANVLTF
TRBD2	TRBV19	TRBJ2-1	once	TGTGCCAGCACGGGACTAGCGCCAAATGAGCAGTTCTTC	CASTGLAPNEQFF
TRBD1	TRBV9	TRBJ1-2	-	TGTGCCAGCAGCCCAGGGGGGTCAGCTAACTATGGCTACACCTTC	CASSPGGSANYGYTF
TRBD1	TRBV5-8	TRBJ1-5	-	TGTGCCAGCAGCGGCGGGACAGTAGGTACCCAGCATTTT	CASSGGTVGTQHF
TRBD2	TRBV5-4	TRBJ2-1	-	TGTGCCAGCAGCTTCCGGACTAGCGGGAGTATGGCTGAGCAGTTCTTC	CASSFRTSGSMAEQFF
-	TRBV27	TRBJ2-3	-	TGTGCCAGCAGTTCGTTCCGCCGCACAGATACGCAGTATTTT	CASSSFRRTDTQYF
-	TRBV9	TRBJ2-2	-	TGTGCCAGCAGCTTGAACACCGGGGAGCTGTTTTTT	CASSLNTGELFF
TRBD2	TRBV19	TRBJ2-2	-	TGTGCCAGTAGTATGGCTTTACTAGCGGGGCTTCCCGGGGAGCTGTTTTTT	CASSMALLAGLPGELFF